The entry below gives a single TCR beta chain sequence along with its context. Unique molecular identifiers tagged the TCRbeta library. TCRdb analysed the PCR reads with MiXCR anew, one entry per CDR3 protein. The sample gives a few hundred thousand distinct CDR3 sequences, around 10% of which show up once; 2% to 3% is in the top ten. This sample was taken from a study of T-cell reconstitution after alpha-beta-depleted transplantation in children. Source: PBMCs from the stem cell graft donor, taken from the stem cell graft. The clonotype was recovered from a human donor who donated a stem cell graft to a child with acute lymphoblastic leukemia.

In nucleotides, the CDR3 is TGTGCCAGCAGTAACAGCGGACTCTCCTACGAGCAGTACTTC. Amino acids: CASSNSGLSYEQYF. This sequence joins TRBV6-2 or TRBV6-3 and TRBJ2-7; D may be TRBD2 (5 bases). Per germline, CDR1 MNHEY and CDR2 SVGEGT. The CDR3 length is 14 residues. The ends were cut back, 5 bases at V and 0 bases at J, with 11 bases in the middle.